Each of the 14 T cell receptor beta chains below was sequenced from the same sample in a study of T cell repertoires in cytomegalovirus infection. These receptors' targets are unknown. TCRdb fed the reads into MiXCR, producing one record per CDR3 protein. The repertoire holds about 220,000 distinct CDR3 sequences, with 35% to 45% as singletons. Sequenced material: CD8+ T cells from cultured PBMCs, taken from culture after CMV antigen stimulation. These receptors all come from a human donor in good health (CMV status not recorded). Some clones in this sample may be carry-over from other donors' samples.

The chain has TRBV7-8 and TRBJ2-7; possibly TRBD1 for D (5 bases). Germline lookup yields CDR1 SGHVS and CDR2 FQNEAQ. Trimming took 2 bases from V and 5 from J, leaving 16 bases between them. This CDR3 spans 15 amino acids. The CDR3 here is CASSLNAGKRNEQYF. The CDR3 nucleotides read TGTGCCAGCAGCTTAAACGCAGGGAAAAGGAACGAGCAGTACTTC.

This clonotype has more than one count but fewer than ten. The chain carries TRBV19 and TRBJ2-7; 8 bases line up with TRBD2. From germline, CDR1 is LNHDA and CDR2 SQIVND (reference sequence). The CDR3 is made up of 14 amino acids. The trim removed 3 bases at V and 5 bases at J, leaving 6 bases unmatched. The DNA of the CDR3 is TGTGCCAGTAGTATCCGCGGGACTAGGGACGAGCAGTACTTC. It translates to CASSIRGTRDEQYF. The whole variable domain, remainder taken from reference TRBV19 and TRBJ2-7, is DGGITQSPKYLFRKEGQNVTLSCEQNLNHDAMYWYRQDPGQGLRLIYYSQIVNDFQKGDIAEGYSVSREKKESFPLTVTSAQKNPTAFYLCASSIRGTRDEQYFGPGTRLTVT.

V is TRBV27 and J is TRBJ2-6, with no clear D. Germline V gives CDR1 MNHEY, CDR2 SMNVEV (reference sequence). CDR3 length: 16 residues. Trimming took off 5 bases at V and 0 bases at J, with 11 bases between the two ends. In nucleotides, the CDR3 is TGTGCCAGCAGTCCTGGCCGGCCCTCTGGGGCCAACGTCCTGACTTTC. Translating it yields CASSPGRPSGANVLTF.

This clonotype has a single count. This chain joins TRBV27 and TRBJ1-1; D not certain. The V end was cut by 4 bases, the J end by 0 bases, with 12 bases between. Germline lookup yields CDR1 MNHEY and CDR2 SMNVEV (reference sequence). The CDR3 spans 15 residues. CDR3 bases: TGTGCCAGCAGTTCCATTCCCACGATGAACACTGAAGCTTTCTTT. Its protein product is CASSSIPTMNTEAFF.

This clonotype has ten or more counts. The rearrangement joins TRBV11-2 to TRBJ1-2; D is perhaps TRBD1 (6 bases). V lost 3 bases, J lost 6 bases, and 11 bases lay in between. The CDR3 length is 13 residues. Germline lookup yields CDR1 SGHAT and CDR2 FQNNGV. CDR3 sequence: CASSFLAGDGYTF. The DNA of the CDR3 is TGTGCCAGCAGCTTCCTCGCAGGGGATGGCTACACCTTC.

The chain carries TRBV13 and TRBJ2-7; 8 bases fit TRBD2. With V trimmed by 5 bases and J by 4 bases, 7 bases remained unmatched. CDR3 length: 14 residues. Germline V lookup: CDR1 PRHDT, CDR2 FYEKMQ (reference sequence). The CDR3 bases are TGTGCCAGCAGCGAGGGACTAGAGATATACGAGCAGTACTTC. It translates to CASSEGLEIYEQYF.

This clonotype was recorded a few times. V gene TRBV7-6 combines with J gene TRBJ2-2, with D perhaps TRBD1 (6 bases). Trimming stripped 10 bases from V and 6 bases from J, with 9 bases between. Germline-derived CDR1 and CDR2 are SGHVS and FNYEAQ. The CDR3 consists of 11 residues. The DNA of the CDR3 is TGTGCCAACCAGGGGTCCGGGGAGCTGTTTTTT. It yields the protein CANQGSGELFF.

V gene TRBV7-9 combines with J gene TRBJ1-6, with 9 bases fitting TRBD1. Germline lookup yields CDR1 SEHNR and CDR2 FQNEAQ (reference sequence). The V and J ends lost 5 bases and 7 bases, in that order; junction bases with no gene match: 9. The CDR3 sequence is 16 residues long. In DNA form, the CDR3 reads TGTGCCAGCAGCCCCGGACAGGGGTTTACGAATTCACCCCTCCACTTT. It codes for CASSPGQGFTNSPLHF.

The chain recombines TRBV11-2 with TRBJ2-3, with a possible D match to TRBD2 (6 bases). Trimming shortened V by 3 bases and J by 5 bases, and 9 bases separated the two germline ends. Germline loops: CDR1 SGHAT, CDR2 FQNNGV. The CDR3 sequence is 13 residues long. CDR3 loop: CASSLREKDTQYF. The CDR3 DNA sequence: TGTGCCAGCAGCTTGCGGGAAAAAGATACGCAGTATTTT.

This rearrangement joins TRBV11-2 to TRBJ2-1; 10 bases are shared with TRBD2. The CDR3 is made up of 19 amino acids. Germline values: CDR1 SGHAT, CDR2 FQNNGV. V was clipped by 0 bases and J by 2 bases; unmatched bases: 10. For the CDR3, the DNA is TGTGCCAGCAGCTTAGATAATGGGCTAGCGGGGGACACCTACAATGAGCAGTTCTTC. Encoded protein: CASSLDNGLAGDTYNEQFF.

This rearrangement joins TRBV12-3 or TRBV12-4 to TRBJ1-2, with D unresolved. The V end lost 5 bases, the J end lost 8 bases, and 21 bases lay between the germline ends. The length of the CDR3 is 15 residues. CDR3 DNA: TGTGCCAGCAGTCTCTTTTGGGTCTCCGAGGTGGGCTACACCTTC. Protein: CASSLFWVSEVGYTF.

The gene calls are TRBV27 and TRBJ2-7, with a weak D call TRBD1 (5 bases). Germline CDR1 is MNHEY and CDR2 is SMNVEV (reference sequence). V lost 3 bases to trimming and J lost 6 bases, with 12 bases between them. The CDR3 covers 13 residues. CDR3 protein: CASSFAGSGEQYF. In nucleotides, the CDR3 is TGTGCCAGCAGTTTTGCAGGGTCAGGCGAGCAGTACTTC.

This chain uses TRBV5-6 with TRBJ1-2, with TRBD1 matching 8 bases. The V gene end was trimmed by 3 bases and the J gene end by 4 bases; junction bases not matched to a gene: 2. This CDR3 spans 13 amino acids. Germline V gives CDR1 SGHDT, CDR2 YYEEEE. DNA of the CDR3: TGTGCCAGCAGCTGGGACAGGAGCTATGGCTACACCTTC. Translation: CASSWDRSYGYTF.

CDR3 nucleotides: TGTGCCAGCAGCGTCGGGCTTGCAATGAACACTGAAGCTTTCTTT. This sequence encodes CASSVGLAMNTEAFF. The chain carries TRBV7-8 and TRBJ1-1; D gene ambiguous. Between the trimmed V and J ends, which lost 5 bases and 0 bases, there was a span of 13 bases. This CDR3 region has 15 residues. CDR1 is SGHVS, CDR2 FQNEAQ, per germline.